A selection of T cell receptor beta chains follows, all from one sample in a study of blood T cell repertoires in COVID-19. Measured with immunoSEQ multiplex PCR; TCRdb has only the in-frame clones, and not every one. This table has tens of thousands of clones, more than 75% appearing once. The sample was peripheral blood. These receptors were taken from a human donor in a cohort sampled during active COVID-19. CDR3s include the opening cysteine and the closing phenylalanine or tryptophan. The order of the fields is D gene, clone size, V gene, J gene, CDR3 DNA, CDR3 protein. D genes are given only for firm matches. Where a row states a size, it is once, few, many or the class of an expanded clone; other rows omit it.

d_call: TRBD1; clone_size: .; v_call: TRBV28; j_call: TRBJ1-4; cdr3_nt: TGTGCCAGCAGGGGGGACAGCCCCGAAAAACTGTTTTTT; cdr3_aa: CASRGDSPEKLFF
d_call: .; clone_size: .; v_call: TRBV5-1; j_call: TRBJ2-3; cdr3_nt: TGCGCCAGCAGCTTGTCTGAGCGCACAGATACGCAGTATTTT; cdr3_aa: CASSLSERTDTQYF
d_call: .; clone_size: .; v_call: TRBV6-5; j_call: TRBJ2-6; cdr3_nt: TGTGCCAGCAGTAGAGGAGCCTCTGGGGCCAACGTCCTGACTTTC; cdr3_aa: CASSRGASGANVLTF
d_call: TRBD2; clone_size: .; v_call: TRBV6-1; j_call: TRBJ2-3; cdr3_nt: TGTGCCAGCAGTGGTTCCGGGACTAGCGGATACACAGATACGCAGTATTTT; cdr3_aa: CASSGSGTSGYTDTQYF
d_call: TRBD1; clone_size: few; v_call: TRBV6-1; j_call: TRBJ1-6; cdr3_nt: TGTGCCAGCAGTGAAGCGCTGGGGGACAGGGGTAATTCACCCCTCCACTTT; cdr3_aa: CASSEALGDRGNSPLHF
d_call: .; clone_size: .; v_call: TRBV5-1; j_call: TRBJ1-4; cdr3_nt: TGCGCCAGCAGCTTGGCCATTGAGACAAGCGGTGAAAAACTGTTTTTT; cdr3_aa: CASSLAIETSGEKLFF
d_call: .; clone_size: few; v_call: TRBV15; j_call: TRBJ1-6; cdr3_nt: TGTGCCACCAGCACGGACACCTATAATTCACCCCTCCACTTT; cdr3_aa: CATSTDTYNSPLHF
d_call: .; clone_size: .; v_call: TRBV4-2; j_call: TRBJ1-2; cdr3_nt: TGTGCCAGCAGCCTAACCCCAAACACATATGGCTACACCTTC; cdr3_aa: CASSLTPNTYGYTF
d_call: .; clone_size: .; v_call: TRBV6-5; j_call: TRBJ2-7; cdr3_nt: TGTGCCAGCAGTTACTACCCCAGGGGTTCCTCCTACGAGCAGTACTTC; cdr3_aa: CASSYYPRGSSYEQYF
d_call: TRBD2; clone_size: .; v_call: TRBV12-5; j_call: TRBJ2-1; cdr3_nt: TGTGCTAGTGGTTTGCCTCGGACTAGCGGATCCTACAATGAGCAGTTCTTC; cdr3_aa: CASGLPRTSGSYNEQFF
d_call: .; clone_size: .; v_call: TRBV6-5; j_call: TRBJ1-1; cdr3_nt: TGTGCCAGCAGTTACGTGAGCTTGAACACTGAAGCTTTCTTT; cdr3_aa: CASSYVSLNTEAFF
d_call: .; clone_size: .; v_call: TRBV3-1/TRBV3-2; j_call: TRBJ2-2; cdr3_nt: TGTGCCGCCGGAGGGGTAGCCGGGGAGCTGTTTTTT; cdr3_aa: CAAGGVAGELFF
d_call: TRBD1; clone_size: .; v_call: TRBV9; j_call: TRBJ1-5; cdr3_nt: TGTGCCAGCAGCCAACAGGGGAATCAGCCCCAGCATTTT; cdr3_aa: CASSQQGNQPQHF
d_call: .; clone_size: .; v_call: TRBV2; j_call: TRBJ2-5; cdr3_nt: TGTGCCAGTGTACTAGCTGAGACCCAGTACTTC; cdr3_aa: CASVLAETQYF
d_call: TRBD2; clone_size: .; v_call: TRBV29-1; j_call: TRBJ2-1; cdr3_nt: TGCAGCGGCCGCATTGTAGCGGGAGGTCACAATGAGCAGTTCTTC; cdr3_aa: CSGRIVAGGHNEQFF
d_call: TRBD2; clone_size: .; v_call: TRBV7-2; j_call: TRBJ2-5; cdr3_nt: TGTGCCAGCAGCCAATCGGCGGGAGAGTATGAGACCCAGTACTTC; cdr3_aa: CASSQSAGEYETQYF
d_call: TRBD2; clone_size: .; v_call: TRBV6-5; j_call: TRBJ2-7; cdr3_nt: TGTGCCAGCAGTTACTCGGCGGGAGGCCCATACGAGCAGTACTTC; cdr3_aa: CASSYSAGGPYEQYF
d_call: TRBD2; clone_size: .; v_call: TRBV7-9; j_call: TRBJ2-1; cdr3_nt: TGTGCCAGCAGCTTAGTACCTAGCGGGAGGGCCCAATACAATGAGCAGTTCTTC; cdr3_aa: CASSLVPSGRAQYNEQFF
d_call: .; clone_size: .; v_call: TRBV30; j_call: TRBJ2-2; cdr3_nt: TGTCTGGGGAGGTACCAGGGTAACACCGGGGAGCTGTTTTTT; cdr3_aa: CLGRYQGNTGELFF
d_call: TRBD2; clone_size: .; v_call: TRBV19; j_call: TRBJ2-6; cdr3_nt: TGTGCCAGTAGTATGGTCGGGGGGTTATCGGGAGCCAACGTCCTGACTTTC; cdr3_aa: CASSMVGGLSGANVLTF
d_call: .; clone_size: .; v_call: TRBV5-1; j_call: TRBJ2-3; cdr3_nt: TGCGCCAGCAGCCGCCCGGGAGACCCAGATACGCAGTATTTT; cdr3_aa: CASSRPGDPDTQYF
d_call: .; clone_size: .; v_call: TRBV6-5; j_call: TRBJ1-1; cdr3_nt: TGTGCCAGCATTCAGAACACTGAAGCTTTCTTT; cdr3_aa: CASIQNTEAFF
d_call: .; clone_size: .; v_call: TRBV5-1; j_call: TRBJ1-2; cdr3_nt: TGCGCCAGCAGCATCATGGACAGATCTGATGGCTACACCTTC; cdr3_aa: CASSIMDRSDGYTF
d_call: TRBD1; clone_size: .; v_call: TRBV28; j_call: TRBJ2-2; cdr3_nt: TGTGCCAGCAGTCCAGGGACAGCGCCTTTCACCGGGGAGCTGTTTTTT; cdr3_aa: CASSPGTAPFTGELFF
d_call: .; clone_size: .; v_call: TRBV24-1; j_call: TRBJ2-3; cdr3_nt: TGTGCCACCAGTGATGACTTTTTAGATACGCAGTATTTT; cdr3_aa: CATSDDFLDTQYF
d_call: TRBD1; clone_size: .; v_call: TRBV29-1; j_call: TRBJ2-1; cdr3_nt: TGCAGCGTTGACACCGGACAGGGTTACAATGAGCAGTTCTTC; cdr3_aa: CSVDTGQGYNEQFF
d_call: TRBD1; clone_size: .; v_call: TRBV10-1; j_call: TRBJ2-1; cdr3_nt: TGCGCCAGCGGGGACAGCTACAATGAGCAGTTCTTC; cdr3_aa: CASGDSYNEQFF
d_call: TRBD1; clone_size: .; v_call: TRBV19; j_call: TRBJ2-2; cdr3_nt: TGTGCCAGTACCCGGGACAGAAACACCGGGGAGCTGTTTTTT; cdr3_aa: CASTRDRNTGELFF
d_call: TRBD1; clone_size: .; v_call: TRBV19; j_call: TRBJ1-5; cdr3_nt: TGTGCCAGTACCTCAGGGGGTGGAGTCAATCAGCCCCAGCATTTT; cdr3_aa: CASTSGGGVNQPQHF
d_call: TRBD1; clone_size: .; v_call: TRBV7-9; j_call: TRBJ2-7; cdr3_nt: TGTGCCAGCAGCCGATTCGGGACAGAGACCTACGAGCAGTACTTC; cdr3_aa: CASSRFGTETYEQYF
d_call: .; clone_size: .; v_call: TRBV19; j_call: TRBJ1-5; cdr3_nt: TGTGCCAGTAACCCAGGCTATAGCAATCAGCCCCAGCATTTT; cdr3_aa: CASNPGYSNQPQHF
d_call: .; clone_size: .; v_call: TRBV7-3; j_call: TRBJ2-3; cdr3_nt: TGTGCCAGCAGCCCTTACACGCTCGGCACAGATACGCAGTATTTT; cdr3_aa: CASSPYTLGTDTQYF
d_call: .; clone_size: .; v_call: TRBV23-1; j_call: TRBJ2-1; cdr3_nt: TGCGCCAGCAGTCAATCTGTGACTAGCTCCTACAATGAGCAGTTCTTC; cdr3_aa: CASSQSVTSSYNEQFF
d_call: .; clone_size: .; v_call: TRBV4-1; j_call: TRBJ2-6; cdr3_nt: TGCGCCAGCAGCCAAGACCACGCCAGCTCTGGGGCCAACGTCCTGACTTTC; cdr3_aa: CASSQDHASSGANVLTF
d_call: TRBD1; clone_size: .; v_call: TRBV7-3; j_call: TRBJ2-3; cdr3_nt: TGTGCCAGCAGCTTAACCGGACAGGGTTCAGATACGCAGTATTTT; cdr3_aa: CASSLTGQGSDTQYF
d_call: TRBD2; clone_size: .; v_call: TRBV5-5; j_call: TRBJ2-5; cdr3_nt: TGTGCCAGCAGCTTGGGGCTAGCGGGGGCCCAGTACTTC; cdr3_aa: CASSLGLAGAQYF
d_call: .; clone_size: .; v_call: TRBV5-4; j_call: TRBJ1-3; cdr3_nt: TGTGCCAGCAGCTTGGAACAGGGAAACACCATATATTTT; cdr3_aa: CASSLEQGNTIYF
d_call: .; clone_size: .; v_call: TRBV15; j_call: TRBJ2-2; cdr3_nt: TGTGCCACCAGCGCCAAGGGGGAGAGGACCGGGGAGCTGTTTTTT; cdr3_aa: CATSAKGERTGELFF
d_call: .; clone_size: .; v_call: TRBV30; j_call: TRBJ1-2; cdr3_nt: TGTGCCTGGAGTCTCGACAGGGGCTACACCTTC; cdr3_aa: CAWSLDRGYTF